What follows describes a single T cell receptor beta chain. The CDR3 extends over 13 amino acids. Germline lookup yields CDR1 SGHRS and CDR2 YFSETQ. V shed 4 bases and J shed 3 bases, with 11 bases lying between them. Sequencing used immunoSEQ multiplex PCR; TCRdb keeps in-frame clones, though not all of them. The sample holds approximately 210,000 clones, over 80% seen once. The record originates from a study of control samples from healthy donors and cancer patients. Sequencing input: blood. V is TRBV5-1 and J is TRBJ2-7; a possible D gene is TRBD1 (6 bases). The TCR sequence derives from a man under 40 in good health. CDR3 nucleotides: TGCGCCAGCAGCCAGGACAGAGACTACGAGCAGTACTTC. As protein: CASSQDRDYEQYF.